This T cell receptor beta chain came from a study of CD8+ T cells in alopecia areata. RNA was extracted and reverse transcribed into cDNA as the sequencing template. The method was immunoSEQ multiplex PCR; TCRdb's version includes in-frame clones alone and lacks a portion of them. Altogether about 200,000 clones are present, more than 30% being singletons, with the ten largest covering 0.48%. Regarding treatment: oral pan-JAK inhibitor, 5-10 mg twice daily. CDR1 is SEHNR and CDR2 is FQNEAQ in the germline V gene (reference sequence). The CDR3 spans 12 residues. Trimming removed 5 bases from V and 1 base from J, with 5 bases in between.

The receptor was isolated from a human donor with alopecia areata. The chain employs TRBV7-9 and TRBJ2-5; D uncertain. The material was CD4+ T cells sorted from blood, obtained around week 31, from a patient treated with tofacitinib. The CDR3 DNA reads TGTGCCAGCAGCGGGGTCCAAGAGACCCAGTACTTC. Translation gives CASSGVQETQYF.